A selection of T cell receptor beta chains follows, all from one sample in a study of T cell repertoires in cytomegalovirus infection. TCRdb fed the reads into MiXCR, producing one record per CDR3 protein. Here the sample spans approximately 400,000 distinct CDR3 sequences, roughly 31% being singletons. The specimen was PBMCs. These receptor sequences come from a human donor in good health (CMV status not recorded). Some clones in this sample may be carry-over from other donors' samples. Both conserved end residues are part of each CDR3. The order of the fields is CDR3 protein, CDR3 DNA, D gene, clone size, J gene, V gene. The D gene is left open where the match is weak. The size field is filled for only some rows; it gives once, few, many or a size class.

CASTLAGAPYVFSYNEQFF,TGTGCCAGCACTCTAGCGGGGGCTCCCTACGTTTTTTCCTACAATGAGCAGTTCTTC,TRBD2,few,TRBJ2-1,TRBV6-1
CAWSVRRGWNTEAFF,TGTGCCTGGAGTGTACGCAGGGGGTGGAACACTGAAGCTTTCTTT,TRBD1,NA,TRBJ1-1,TRBV30
CASSKHGTANTEAFF,TGTGCCAGTAGTAAACACGGGACGGCAAACACTGAAGCTTTCTTT,NA,NA,TRBJ1-1,TRBV19
CASSRRRFGYTF,TGTGCCAGCAGTCGTAGGAGATTCGGCTACACCTTC,NA,NA,TRBJ1-2,TRBV5-6
CATSDWGNYNEQFF,TGTGCCACCAGTGATTGGGGGAACTACAATGAGCAGTTCTTC,NA,NA,TRBJ2-1,TRBV24-1
CASGPVTGQGRSNQPQHF,TGTGCCAGCGGGCCCGTAACCGGACAGGGAAGGAGCAATCAGCCCCAGCATTTT,TRBD1,once,TRBJ1-5,TRBV27
CASSSRQGIDTEAFF,TGTGCCAGCAGCTCTCGACAGGGTATAGACACTGAAGCTTTCTTT,TRBD1,many,TRBJ1-1,TRBV7-9
CASSQGDGTASTDTQYF,TGTGCCAGCAGCCAAGGGGACGGGACAGCTAGCACAGATACGCAGTATTTT,TRBD1,few,TRBJ2-3,TRBV4-2
CASSTDLGGKQYF,TGTGCCAGCAGCACCGATCTGGGGGGAAAGCAGTACTTC,NA,NA,TRBJ2-7,TRBV3-1
CASSQKTSGGPTDTQYF,TGCGCCAGCAGCCAAAAAACTAGCGGGGGGCCCACAGATACGCAGTATTTT,TRBD2,NA,TRBJ2-3,TRBV4-1
CASSYLQGETQYF,TGTGCCAGCAGTTACCTTCAGGGGGAGACCCAGTACTTC,NA,NA,TRBJ2-5,TRBV6-5
CASSELQGAKNIQYF,TGCGCCAGCAGTGAGTTGCAGGGGGCCAAAAACATTCAGTACTTC,NA,many,TRBJ2-4,TRBV10-1
CASSQASGLRETQYF,TGTGCCAGCAGCCAAGCTAGCGGGTTGAGAGAGACCCAGTACTTC,TRBD2,NA,TRBJ2-5,TRBV7-2
CASSLFHGLSSYETYF,TGTGCCAGCAGCTTGTTCCACGGCTTGAGCTCCTACGAGACGTACTTC,NA,NA,TRBJ2-7,TRBV7-2
CATGGTVSNYGYTF,TGTGCCACTGGGGGGACAGTTTCTAACTATGGCTACACCTTC,TRBD1,few,TRBJ1-2,TRBV12-3/TRBV12-4
CASSIALDTGELFF,TGTGCCAGTAGTATAGCTTTGGACACCGGGGAGCTGTTTTTT,NA,NA,TRBJ2-2,TRBV19
CASSLDSPPSPLHF,TGTGCCAGCAGCTTGGACAGTCCGCCTTCACCCCTCCACTTT,NA,NA,TRBJ1-6,TRBV7-9
CASTFGVNPLYEQYF,TGTGCCAGCACCTTCGGGGTTAACCCCCTGTACGAGCAGTACTTC,NA,NA,TRBJ2-7,TRBV11-2
CASSQDSRLAGAYNEQFF,TGTGCCAGCAGCCAAGATTCGAGACTAGCGGGGGCCTACAATGAGCAGTTCTTC,TRBD2,NA,TRBJ2-1,TRBV4-2
CASSEAPRGLEEKLFF,TGTGCCAGCAGTGAAGCGCCTCGAGGGTTGGAGGAAAAACTGTTTTTT,NA,NA,TRBJ1-4,TRBV6-1
CASERDIYGYTF,TGTGCCAGCGAGAGGGATATCTATGGCTACACCTTC,NA,few,TRBJ1-2,TRBV6-6
CASSPSTGSEAFF,TGTGCCAGTAGCCCTTCCACAGGGAGTGAAGCTTTCTTT,NA,NA,TRBJ1-1,TRBV19
CASSLSTSTETQYF,TGTGCCAGCAGTTTATCTACTAGCACAGAGACGCAGTATTTT,NA,NA,TRBJ2-3,TRBV12-3/TRBV12-4
CASPTEELAGTNTGELFF,TGTGCCAGCCCCACTGAAGAACTAGCGGGGACGAACACCGGGGAGCTGTTTTTT,TRBD2,few,TRBJ2-2,TRBV18
CASRNRDFTEAFF,TGTGCCAGCAGAAACAGGGATTTCACTGAAGCTTTCTTT,NA,few,TRBJ1-1,TRBV11-2
CASRADNEQFF,TGTGCCAGCAGAGCGGACAATGAGCAGTTCTTC,NA,few,TRBJ2-1,TRBV2
CASSPNGALNSPLHF,TGTGCCAGCAGCCCTAACGGCGCCCTCAATTCACCCCTCCACTTT,NA,many,TRBJ1-6,TRBV7-3
CASRDRAGTQYF,TGTGCCAGTAGGGACAGAGCGGGGACCCAGTACTTC,NA,NA,TRBJ2-5,TRBV19
CASSEVSYTEAFF,TGTGCCAGCAGTGAGGTTAGTTACACTGAAGCTTTCTTT,NA,few,TRBJ1-1,TRBV2
CASSFDSDSSYEQYF,TGTGCCAGTAGTTTCGACTCCGACAGCTCCTACGAGCAGTACTTC,NA,NA,TRBJ2-7,TRBV19
CASSWGQGQGNEQFF,TGTGCCAGCAGCTGGGGACAGGGTCAAGGCAATGAGCAGTTCTTC,TRBD1,few,TRBJ2-1,TRBV5-6